Listed here is a single TCR beta chain. Antigen specificity is unknown. These data come from a study of cytomegalovirus exposure and HLA in healthy donors. The CDR3 runs 15 residues. Per germline, CDR1 LNHDA and CDR2 SQIVND (reference sequence). V lost 5 bases and J lost 0, with 13 bases in between. The PCR made use of 60 Vbeta and 13 Jbeta primers. Sequencing used immunoSEQ multiplex PCR; TCRdb keeps in-frame clones, though not all of them. In all, the sample yields around 110,000 clones. General study points: Later on, an analysis showed TCR association rates differing by HLA locus, with DRB1 the most and HLA-C the fewest. According to the study, roughly 160 TCR beta chains were cytomegalovirus-associated.

The sequencing sample was made of PBMCs. The sequence was obtained from a man aged 40-49 years in good health and CMV-seropositive. The chain uses TRBV19 and TRBJ1-1, with a tentative D call TRBD1 (5 bases). The CDR3 nucleotides are TGTGCCAGTAGTTCCACAGGTTTCATGAACACTGAAGCTTTCTTT. This translates into CASSSTGFMNTEAFF.